These 28 T cell receptor beta chains were sequenced from one sample in a study of T cell changes during pregnancy in multiple sclerosis. The protocol was immunoSEQ multiplex PCR, while the TCRdb copy is restricted to in-frame clones and leaves out a portion. The sample gives tens of thousands of clones, around 93% of which show up once; roughly 3.9% is in the top ten. This material consisted of CD8+ T cells from peripheral blood mononuclear cells, taken after pregnancy. The source of these receptors is a female donor with multiple sclerosis, enrolled in a pregnancy study.

The CDR3: CASSPTGQGGYQPQHF. As DNA, the CDR3 is TGTGCCAGCAGCCCAACGGGACAGGGGGGATATCAGCCCCAGCATTTT. The chain combines TRBV2 with TRBJ1-5; TRBD1 matches 11 bases. The CDR3 is 16 amino acids. Germline V gives CDR1 SNHLY, CDR2 FYNNEI. V shed 6 bases, J shed 5 bases, and the junction held 9 bases outside the gene matches.

The chain joins TRBV5-4 to TRBJ2-3; possible D gene TRBD1, 6 bases. The germline CDR1 and CDR2 sequences are SGHNT and YYREEE (reference sequence). The CDR3 is 14 amino acids. The ends were cut back, 0 bases at V and 4 bases at J, with 9 bases in the middle. This chain's CDR3 is CASSLDRVSDTQYF. The CDR3 DNA sequence: TGTGCCAGCAGCTTGGACAGGGTGTCAGATACGCAGTATTTT.

The genes are TRBV6-1 and TRBJ1-1; unclear D gene. Germline values: CDR1 MNHNS, CDR2 SASEGT. V was pared by 7 bases and J by 8 bases, with 8 bases between. The CDR3 runs to 10 residues. The CDR3 here is CASILVEAFF. The CDR3, as DNA: TGTGCCAGCATCCTAGTGGAAGCTTTCTTT.

The rearrangement uses TRBV9 and TRBJ2-2; D is unclear. Trimming pared 4 bases from V and 2 bases from J, leaving 9 bases between. In germline, CDR1 is SGDLS, CDR2 YYNGEE. The CDR3 extends over 14 amino acids. The CDR3 region has the DNA TGTGCCAGCAGCCCCGGGTTTAACACCGGGGAGCTGTTTTTT. This encodes CASSPGFNTGELFF. Full variable domain (rest looked up from reference TRBV9 and TRBJ2-2): DSGVTQTPKHLITATGQRVTLRCSPRSGDLSVYWYQQSLDQGLQFLIQYYNGEERAKGNILERFSAQQFPDLHSELNLSSLELGDSALYFCASSPGFNTGELFFGEGSRLTVL.

The chain uses TRBV30 and TRBJ2-1, with TRBD2 as a possible D gene (5 bases). Trimming removed 5 bases at V and 6 bases at J, with 8 bases between. The length of the CDR3 is 11 residues. The V gene's germline CDR1 is GTSNPN and CDR2 SVGIG (reference sequence). CDR3 loop: CAWGLLNEQFF. The CDR3 DNA sequence: TGTGCCTGGGGACTTCTCAATGAGCAGTTCTTC.

In the case of this clone: The germline gene is not matched at one end of the junction; a read error may be the cause. The chain uses TRBV6-5 and TRBJ1-5; D call uncertain. Germline CDR1 reads MNHEY; CDR2 reads SVGAGI. This CDR3 has 13 residues. The CDR3 loop is CASSYNSNRPQHF. As DNA, the CDR3 is TGTGCCAGCAGTTACAACAGCAATCGGCCCCAGCATTTT.

Written as DNA, the CDR3 is TGTGCCAGCTCACCGGGGGACAGGGATACCTACGAGCAGTACTTC. The encoded protein is CASSPGDRDTYEQYF. The V and J genes are TRBV18 and TRBJ2-7, with 9 bases aligning to TRBD1. The CDR3 runs 15 residues. The junction had 5 bases not matched to a gene; V was cut back by 3 bases and J by 2 bases. From germline, CDR1 is KGHSH and CDR2 LQKENI.

The chain is built from TRBV2 and TRBJ2-3; TRBD1 agrees at 8 bases. V shed 6 bases, J shed 0 bases, and the junction held 2 bases outside the gene matches. Germline lookup yields CDR1 SNHLY and CDR2 FYNNEI. The CDR3 loop spans 14 amino acids. The CDR3 DNA is TGTGCCAGCAGGGGACAGGTCAGCACAGATACGCAGTATTTT. Amino acid sequence: CASRGQVSTDTQYF.

This sequence joins TRBV14 and TRBJ2-1; 11 positions agree with TRBD2. The germline V gene has CDR1 SGHDN and CDR2 FVKESK. The CDR3 consists of 16 residues. The V and J ends lost 1 base and 6 bases, in that order; junction bases with no gene match: 5. The CDR3 protein is CASSQVSLAGGNEQFF. The CDR3 DNA is TGTGCCAGCAGCCAAGTAAGTCTAGCGGGAGGCAATGAGCAGTTCTTC.

The chain has TRBV4-2 and TRBJ2-7; 11 nucleotides match TRBD2. The CDR3 has 16 amino acids. Germline V gives CDR1 LGHNA, CDR2 YNFKEQ. J lost 6 bases, V lost 0 bases, and 7 bases had no gene match. In DNA form, the CDR3 reads TGTGCCAGCAGCCAAGAAGGGGGACTAGCGGTCGCCGAGCAGTACTTC. Translated, it gives CASSQEGGLAVAEQYF.

The gene calls are TRBV5-5 and TRBJ2-7; D may be TRBD1 (5 bases). CDR1 and CDR2 (germline): SGHKS, YYEKEE (reference sequence). V was clipped by 10 bases and J by 0 bases, with 14 bases between them. The CDR3 has 13 residues. The chain's CDR3 is CASWQGASYEQYF. The CDR3 DNA sequence: TGTGCCTCCTGGCAAGGGGCCTCCTACGAGCAGTACTTC.

This chain links TRBV4-2 with TRBJ1-1; D is possibly TRBD1 (6 bases). Germline loops: CDR1 LGHNA, CDR2 YNFKEQ. This CDR3 is built from 15 residues. V lost 1 base to trimming and J lost 5 bases, with 14 bases between them. CDR3 nucleotides: TGTGCCAGCAGCCAAGGCCTACAGGGCGTGACTGAAGCTTTCTTT. Translated: CASSQGLQGVTEAFF.

This chain uses TRBV27 with TRBJ2-1; no reliable D call. The germline gives CDR1 MNHEY, CDR2 SMNVEV (reference sequence). Trimming took off 0 bases at V and 7 bases at J, with 10 bases between the two ends. The CDR3 consists of 14 residues. CDR3 in amino acids: CASSLSMAPNEQFF. The CDR3 coding sequence is TGTGCCAGCAGTTTATCGATGGCACCTAATGAGCAGTTCTTC.

V usage is TRBV2 and J usage is TRBJ2-3, with TRBD2 identical over 8 bases. CDR3 size: 16 residues. CDR1 is SNHLY, CDR2 FYNNEI, per germline. V gave up 1 base and J gave up 1 base; unmatched junction bases: 4. In DNA, the CDR3 is TGTGCCAGCAGTGAAGGCGAGACTAGCGGCACAGATACGCAGTATTTT. Translation: CASSEGETSGTDTQYF.

V gene TRBV5-1 combines with J gene TRBJ1-2, with a possible D match to TRBD1 (5 bases). Trimming left V 4 bases short and J 8 bases short, with 18 bases between. Germline V gene lookup returns CDR1 SGHRS and CDR2 YFSETQ. This CDR3 region has 14 residues. CDR3 bases: TGCGCCAGCAGCCCCCCGACAGCCACCTCGGGCTACACCTTC. Translating gives CASSPPTATSGYTF.

The CDR3 region is CASSSFSSGGADTQYF. CDR3 nucleotides: TGTGCCAGCAGCTCTTTTTCTAGCGGGGGTGCAGATACGCAGTATTTT. The rearrangement uses TRBV7-8 and TRBJ2-3; 10 nucleotides align to TRBD2. The CDR3 runs 16 residues. J lost 4 bases, V lost 4 bases, and 8 bases had no gene match. The V gene's germline CDR1 is SGHVS and CDR2 FQNEAQ.

The CDR3, as DNA: TGTGCCAGCAGCTGGGACAGGGTAGGATATGAGCAGTTCTTC. The encoded protein is CASSWDRVGYEQFF. The V gene is TRBV7-6, the J gene TRBJ2-1; 9 nucleotides agree with TRBD1. V lost 4 bases, J lost 8 bases, and 6 bases stayed unmatched. The V gene's germline CDR1 is SGHVS and CDR2 FNYEAQ. The CDR3 covers 14 residues. The full variable domain, completed using reference TRBV7-6 and TRBJ2-1, is GAGVSQSPRYKVTKRGQDVALRCDPISGHVSLYWYRQALGQGPEFLTYFNYEAQQDKSGLPNDRFSAERPEGSISTLTIQRTEQRDSAMYRCASSWDRVGYEQFFGPGTRLTVL.

The rearrangement links TRBV4-1 to TRBJ2-7; 9 bases match TRBD2. Germline lookup yields CDR1 MGHRA and CDR2 YSYEKL. The length of the CDR3 is 18 residues. V trimming: 1 base; J trimming: 5 bases; junction bases outside the gene matches: 15. CDR3 bases: TGCGCCAGCAGCCAAGTCCCGAATTACGCTAGCGGGGAACACGAGCAGTACTTC. It yields the protein CASSQVPNYASGEHEQYF.

This clone was seen only once. The rearrangement joins TRBV7-6 to TRBJ2-6; D call uncertain. In germline, CDR1 is SGHVS, CDR2 FNYEAQ. The CDR3 spans 19 residues. With 0 bases removed from V and 0 bases from J, the gap between germline ends came to 15 bases. CDR3 protein: CASSLAAQTHSSGANVLTF. DNA for the CDR3: TGTGCCAGCAGCTTAGCAGCCCAGACCCACAGCTCTGGGGCCAACGTCCTGACTTTC. Supplemented by reference TRBV7-6 and TRBJ2-6, the full variable domain reads GAGVSQSPRYKVTKRGQDVALRCDPISGHVSLYWYRQALGQGPEFLTYFNYEAQQDKSGLPNDRFSAERPEGSISTLTIQRTEQRDSAMYRCASSLAAQTHSSGANVLTFGAGSRLTVL.

The rearrangement joins TRBV7-9 to TRBJ1-4; D not certain. The V gene's germline CDR1 is SEHNR and CDR2 FQNEAQ (reference sequence). The CDR3 runs to 14 residues. With 0 bases removed from V and 7 bases from J, the gap between germline ends came to 9 bases. CDR3 sequence reads: CASSLAVGSEKLFF. In nucleotides, the CDR3 is TGTGCCAGCAGCTTAGCTGTTGGGAGTGAAAAACTGTTTTTT.

The chain uses TRBV5-1 and TRBJ1-1, with TRBD1 matching over 8 bases. The trim removed 1 base at V and 3 bases at J, leaving 14 bases unmatched. The CDR3 totals 18 residues. Looked up from germline, CDR1 is SGHRS and CDR2 is YFSETQ. The CDR3 DNA sequence: TGCGCCAGCAGCTTGCTGGGGGGAACAGGGGGGACTGACACTGAAGCTTTCTTT. It is translated as CASSLLGGTGGTDTEAFF.

The chain has TRBV6-1 and TRBJ1-2; 7 nucleotides match TRBD1. The CDR3 sequence is 16 residues long. J lost 5 bases, V lost 4 bases, and 13 bases had no gene match. Germline lookup yields CDR1 MNHNS and CDR2 SASEGT. CDR3 sequence: CASSAFPSDREYGYTF. CDR3 in DNA: TGTGCCAGCAGTGCTTTCCCCTCAGACAGGGAGTATGGCTACACCTTC.

The rearrangement links TRBV27 to TRBJ1-1; no clear D gene. This CDR3 is 15 amino acids long. V was clipped by 5 bases and J by 2 bases, with 15 bases between them. Germline lookup yields CDR1 MNHEY and CDR2 SMNVEV (reference sequence). This chain's CDR3 is CASSLSEATNTEAFF. Written as DNA, the CDR3 is TGTGCCAGCAGTCTGTCTGAGGCCACCAACACTGAAGCTTTCTTT.

The genes are TRBV15 and TRBJ1-4; TRBD1 matches 12 bases. Trimming cost V 5 bases and J 8 bases; bases outside gene matches: 9. The CDR3 contains 16 residues. Germline CDR1 LNHNV, CDR2 YYDKDF (reference sequence). This chain's CDR3 is CATSGRDRGPYEKLFF. The CDR3 nucleotides read TGTGCCACCAGCGGCCGGGACAGGGGGCCTTACGAAAAACTGTTTTTT. The full variable domain, in which reference TRBV15 and TRBJ1-4 provide the parts outside the CDR3, is DAMVIQNPRYQVTQFGKPVTLSCSQTLNHNVMYWYQQKSSQAPKLLFHYYDKDFNNEADTPDNFQSRRPNTSFCFLDIRSPGLGDTAMYLCATSGRDRGPYEKLFFGSGTQLSVL.

V and J are TRBV29-1 and TRBJ2-2; D remains unclear. The germline V gene has CDR1 SQVTM and CDR2 ANQGSEA. Deletions cut 0 bases from V and 7 bases from J, with 3 bases between. CDR3 length: 11 amino acids. CDR3 residues: CSVEDLGELFF. As DNA, the CDR3 is TGCAGCGTTGAAGATCTCGGGGAGCTGTTTTTT.

The V and J genes are TRBV4-1 and TRBJ2-7; 8 nucleotides agree with TRBD2. Trimming at V came to 0 bases and at J to 0 bases, leaving 10 bases not matched to a gene. The CDR3 contains 18 residues. Looked up from germline, CDR1 is MGHRA and CDR2 is YSYEKL. The CDR3 nucleotides are TGCGCCAGCAGCCAAGAAAATAACGGGGGGGACCTCTCCTACGAGCAGTACTTC. Translation: CASSQENNGGDLSYEQYF.

This sequence joins TRBV27 and TRBJ1-5; D unclear. V lost 5 bases and J lost 8, with 10 bases in between. The CDR3 loop spans 12 amino acids. Germline CDR1 reads MNHEY; CDR2 reads SMNVEV (reference sequence). For the CDR3, the DNA is TGTGCCAGCAGTCCGCCCGGGAAGCCCCAGCATTTT. Translating gives CASSPPGKPQHF.

The gene calls are TRBV9 and TRBJ2-1; a weak D match, TRBD2 (6 bases). Trimming shortened V by 4 bases and J by 0 bases, and 14 bases separated the two germline ends. The V gene's germline CDR1 is SGDLS and CDR2 YYNGEE. The CDR3 is made up of 16 amino acids. The DNA of the CDR3 is TGTGCCAGCAGCCCGGCCGGGACTCGCTCCTACAATGAGCAGTTCTTC. Translating gives CASSPAGTRSYNEQFF.